This paragraph reports one TCR beta chain. Its antigen is unknown. The data belong to a study of shared clonotypes between healthy human individuals. The assay was immunoSEQ multiplex PCR, and TCRdb's table has in-frame clones only and misses some. Here the sample spans around 2,000,000 clones, about 95% being singletons. CDR3 length: 15 residues. Trimming took off 7 bases at V and 0 bases at J, with 13 bases between the two ends. Germline loops: CDR1 MNHNS, CDR2 SASEGT. Positively selected for CCR7, the CD45RO-negative cells used as naive CD8 cells excluded terminally differentiated effector memory CD45RA+ cells. The study's findings and limits: Non-shared clonotypes displayed generation probabilities falling below those of clonotypes present in all four donors.

The clonotype originates from a man between 18 and 35 years old in good health. The chain uses TRBV6-1 and TRBJ1-3; no clear D. The sequencing input was naive CD8+ T cells sorted from blood. This chain's CDR3 is CASKSGKGSGNTIYF. In DNA form, the CDR3 reads TGTGCCAGCAAGTCGGGGAAGGGCTCTGGAAACACCATATATTTT.